This T cell receptor beta chain was obtained from a study of T-cell reconstitution after alpha-beta-depleted transplantation in children. The table lists this clonotype with many counts. Preparation of the TCRbeta library was carried out with unique molecular identifiers. TCRdb itself ran the PCR reads through MiXCR, one entry per CDR3 protein. The sample carries 300,000 to 400,000 distinct CDR3 sequences, 13% recorded once. V was shortened by 0 bases and J by 4 bases, with 15 bases between the two germline ends. CDR1 is LGHNA, CDR2 YSLEER, per germline. This CDR3 has 17 residues. The chain recombines TRBV4-3 with TRBJ2-2; D is unclear. The TCR comes from a human donor who donated a stem cell graft to a child with Fanconi anemia. The input for sequencing was PBMCs, taken from the stem cell graft. The CDR3: CASSQDLADGSTGELFF. The CDR3 DNA follows: TGCGCCAGCAGCCAAGACCTGGCGGACGGATCCACCGGGGAGCTGTTTTTT.